The 6 T cell receptor beta chains presented below share a single source sample, sequenced in a study of Ad26.COV2.S vaccination and SARS-CoV-2 variants. Sample treatment: about 20 received Ad26.COV2.S at low or high dose, single or two shots; roughly five received placebo; per-sample allocation not given. It was on day 63 after the first vaccine or placebo injection that samples were taken. TCRdb keeps only in-frame clones here, not all; method: immunoSEQ multiplex PCR. The data hold 350,000 to 500,000 clones, with 88% observed a single time. The sample here was peripheral blood, taken in a trial of Ad26.COV2.S vaccine versus placebo. The receptors originated from a person between 18 and 60 years old who received the Ad26.COV2.S COVID-19 vaccine or a placebo.

In its sample, this clone was seen a few times. The rearrangement links TRBV6-5 to TRBJ1-3; D possibly corresponds to TRBD1 (5 bases). Deletions cut 6 bases from V and 4 bases from J, with 13 bases between. The germline V gene encodes CDR1 MNHEY and CDR2 SVGAGI. The CDR3 totals 14 residues. The CDR3 loop is CASRRGDAGNTIYF. CDR3 in DNA: TGTGCCAGCAGAAGAGGGGATGCGGGAAACACCATATATTTT.

The rearrangement uses TRBV27 and TRBJ2-7; possibly TRBD2 for D (6 bases). The CDR3 is made up of 13 amino acids. V was pared by 2 bases and J by 9 bases, with 14 bases between. CDR1 and CDR2 (germline): MNHEY, SMNVEV (reference sequence). The DNA for the CDR3 is TGTGCCAGCAGTTTAGGCGGCTGGGGAGGGCAGTACTTC. Amino acid sequence: CASSLGGWGGQYF.

The chain couples TRBV5-8 to TRBJ1-2; 9 positions match TRBD1. Germline V gives CDR1 SGHTS, CDR2 YDEGEE. This CDR3 has 17 residues. Trimming cost V 4 bases and J 4 bases; bases outside gene matches: 14. DNA for the CDR3: TGTGCCAGCAGCAAACATTTGGACAGGGGTTCCCCCTATGGCTACACCTTC. It encodes CASSKHLDRGSPYGYTF.

V is TRBV29-1 and J is TRBJ2-6; 9 nucleotides line up with TRBD1. Germline loops: CDR1 SQVTM, CDR2 ANQGSEA. There are 16 residues in the CDR3. With 5 bases clipped from V and 0 bases from J, the junction kept 5 bases outside the gene matches. CDR3 in DNA: TGCAGCGTTTCCGGGACAGGGATCTCTGGGGCCAACGTCCTGACTTTC. Protein: CSVSGTGISGANVLTF.

V and J are TRBV9 and TRBJ1-2; 9 nucleotides agree with TRBD1. Germline V lookup: CDR1 SGDLS, CDR2 YYNGEE. With 3 bases clipped from V and 3 bases from J, the junction kept 12 bases outside the gene matches. This CDR3 region has 17 residues. CDR3 in DNA: TGTGCCAGCAGCGCAGGACAGGGGAATTCGAGGTACTATGGCTACACCTTC. This gives the protein CASSAGQGNSRYYGYTF.

The chain uses TRBV19 and TRBJ1-5; 10 bases match TRBD1. Unmatched junction bases numbered 8, after V lost 6 bases and J lost 3 bases. Germline CDR1 and CDR2: LNHDA and SQIVND (reference sequence). This CDR3 has 16 amino acids. The CDR3 loop is CASSSLTGGLNQPQHF. CDR3 DNA: TGTGCCAGTAGCAGCCTGACAGGGGGCCTCAATCAGCCCCAGCATTTT.